This record concerns one T cell receptor (beta chain) sequence. This entry is derived from a study of blood T cell repertoires in COVID-19. Study summary: Specimens from acute and convalescent COVID-19 originated in the United States, Italy and Spain. Sample material is recorded as cDNA or gDNA derived from T cells, B-cell-depleted T cells, or PBMCs.

There are 14 residues in the CDR3. The germline V gene encodes CDR1 MNHNY and CDR2 SVGAGI (reference sequence). The J segment lost 8 bases and the V segment lost 6 bases, leaving 10 bases of the junction unmatched. Authors' data handling: The assay estimated nucleated cells by amplifying reference gene primers. TCRdb keeps only in-frame clones here, not all; method: immunoSEQ multiplex PCR. Clonal size and the V and J genes are those of that table, whereas D and trimming came from the DNA. The sample lists about 55,000 clones, roughly 89% occurring once. Sequencing used peripheral blood. The receptor's source is an older man with acute or convalescent COVID-19. V is TRBV6-6 and J is TRBJ1-2; 9 bases align to TRBD1. CDR3 loop: CASSPGGQGRGYTF. The DNA for the CDR3 is TGTGCCAGCAGCCCCGGGGGACAGGGAAGGGGCTACACCTTC.